The present T cell receptor (beta chain) was sequenced within a study of T cell responses to AZD1222 COVID-19 vaccine. This CDR3 is 14 amino acids long. V lost 7 bases to trimming and J lost 4 bases, with 19 bases between them. The germline V gene encodes CDR1 SQVTM and CDR2 ANQGSEA. As concerns this clone: Its target is not known.

Study outcomes and limitations: The breadth and depth of Spike-specific TCRs increased once two AZD1222 doses had been given. Sampling that yielded the repertoires occurred only after the peak T cell response. Clonal diversity may have been underestimated, and the donors were mostly white British, with more females than males.

Assay used: immunoSEQ multiplex PCR; TCRdb lists only in-frame clones, some missing. The data contain about 130,000 clones, about nine tenths of them singletons. Material: peripheral blood, obtained 28 days after the second AZD1222 dose. This TCR came from an adult who received the AZD1222 COVID-19 vaccine. V gene TRBV29-1 combines with J gene TRBJ1-1; D uncertain. The CDR3 loop reads CSAHYEARGTEAFF. In DNA form, the CDR3 reads TGCAGCGCCCATTACGAGGCGCGGGGCACTGAAGCTTTCTTT. Full variable domain (remainder filled in from reference TRBV29-1 and TRBJ1-1): SAVISQKPSRDICQRGTSLTIQCQVDSQVTMMFWYRQQPGQSLTLIATANQGSEATYESGFVIDKFPISRPNLTFSTLTVSNMSPEDSSIYLCSAHYEARGTEAFFGQGTRLTVV.